This section outlines one T cell receptor (beta chain) sequence together with its context. This clone was counted only a few times. Its antigen is unknown. The input lacks base qualities; no much larger clone sits a single base away. These data come from a study of cytomegalovirus exposure and HLA in healthy donors (dated by TCRdb to the late 2010s). Some background on the complete study: According to an earlier analysis of 587 of the donors, about 190 million T cells yielded 117 million unique TCR beta sequences and around 300 Gb of sequence data. Approximately 310 gigabases of sequencing data and some 85 million unique TCR sequences were included in an early release covering roughly 600 HLA-typed donors. Of the roughly 390 genotyped donors, 65% to 90% fell in the genetic ancestry cluster associated with self-reported Caucasian donors. The aim of the study was to test whether cataloging public T cell receptors could identify signatures of past pathogen exposure. The T cell repertoires of several hundred subjects were profiled by immunosequencing and related to cytomegalovirus serostatus. Along with the roughly 700-subject first cohort, a separate validation cohort of over a hundred different subjects was used. To predict cytomegalovirus infection status, the study combined high-throughput TCR immunosequencing, statistical association of individual TCRs with disease status, and machine learning. To study patterns of TCR occurrence, a later analysis re-analyzed previously published TCR beta repertoires from 666 donors and added high-resolution HLA genotyping. The later analysis used no new phenotypic data to find candidate immune exposures, relying instead on TCR beta sequences and their occurrence across donors. In an earlier analysis of more than 550 of the donors, high-throughput TCR beta sequencing was used to judge whether each TCR beta V gene segment behaved as functional or pseudogenic. Donor age, sex, ethnicity and CMV serostatus were compiled alongside the repertoire data. In a later genetic analysis, genome-wide SNP genotypes for about three fifths of the 666 donors were used, and that subset was treated as a discovery cohort. Every discovery cohort repertoire had been produced on one sequencing platform. HLA typing included class I and class II loci at four-digit resolution. The number of donors typed differed by locus, with 629-630 for A, B, C, DRB1 and DQB1, about 500 for DQA1, about 610 for DPA1, and 472 for DPB1. A handful of DR-DQ haplotypes were handled as single units for association and clustering because linkage in the cohort was strong. Among about 400 genotyped donors of the cohort, an average of approximately 200,000 unique TCR beta nucleotide sequences was sequenced per donor, of which about 19% were non-productive. General conclusions and limits of the study: The classifier was reported to diagnose cytomegalovirus status with high specificity and sensitivity in both the original cohort and the validation cohort. In a later analysis, several top co-occurrence clusters were reported to appear linked to parvovirus B19, influenza, CMV and Epstein-Barr virus. A later analysis found that HLA-associated TCR beta chains were more clonally expanded and had lower generation probabilities than equally common non-associated chains. A later genetic analysis associated a missense DCLRE1C variant with V-gene and J-gene trimming of TCR beta chains, and an independent cohort replicated the association. Because the 87-base-pair reads could not distinguish some IMGT-functional V segments, including TRBV6-2 and TRBV6-3, those segments were excluded. A further reported finding was that TCR beta sequences accurately predicted the HLA-A and HLA-B alleles for most subjects in the first cohort. When HLA alleles, especially DR and DQ, strongly co-occurred, TCR associations were difficult to assign to individual alleles. A later analysis found that most CMV-associated TCR beta chains appeared HLA-restricted, with HLA associations seemingly driven largely by CMV exposure. The authors suggested that the approach could potentially be extended to other disease states and immunological phenotypes. This cohort had only TCR beta chains sequenced, and the lack of alpha or paired-chain data limited which features could be detected. A later genetic analysis reported fewer N-insertions in productive TCRs among donors in an Asian-associated ancestry cluster than the approximately 700-donor mean. A group of highly shared sequence variants was considered likely to be a technical artifact of the sequencing pipeline. According to a later analysis, TCR association rates differed among HLA loci, with DRB1 alleles showing the most associated TCRs and HLA-C alleles showing the fewest. Because counts were too low, about 17 rarely observed V segments, including chromosome 9 orphons, were excluded from the earlier analysis of roughly 580 of the donors. The study gave a list of 150 to 200 TCR beta chains associated with cytomegalovirus. Correlated functional status among segregating V segments might reflect linkage disequilibrium, but an unknown experimental factor could not be ruled out. A few of the identified cytomegalovirus-associated TCR beta chains were confirmed in vitro to be specific for cytomegalovirus antigens. While some public TCRs were present in many individuals, most TCR sequences turned up only very rarely across donors. Immune exposure information for the cohort was limited to CMV serostatus. Because HLA typing was unavailable for some donors at each locus, only the typed subset was used in association tests. An earlier analysis of several hundred of the donors showed that most TCR beta V segments appeared in productive rearrangements either about 90% or about 30% of the time, which broadly matched IMGT annotations. Roughly uniform sequencing depth across donors was assumed in presence/absence analyses, although this assumption may not hold. Specific HLA alleles were associated with over 15,000 TCR beta sequences at a false discovery rate of 0.05 in a later analysis.

The cohort comprised around 700 healthy bone marrow donors. Cohort members were all nominally healthy when sampled, although unrecorded immune exposures were likely present. The donor tested CMV seropositive and was one of the 289 seropositive cohort members. Each donor provided a peripheral blood sample, and peripheral blood mononuclear cells were used for TCR beta sequencing. Genomic DNA extraction from the blood cell samples was performed with the Qiagen DNeasy Blood Extraction Kit. Library preparation was by the immunoSEQ multiplex PCR assay. A mixture of 60 forward primers for TCR Vbeta segments and 13 reverse primers for TCR Jbeta segments was used in the multiplex PCR. The CDR3 region of rearranged TCR beta genes was amplified from genomic DNA by a multiplex PCR assay. Amplified TCR beta libraries were sequenced as 87-base-pair reads on the Illumina HiSeq System. The source study handled its data this way. Across the roughly 640 repertoires, a later analysis counted tens of millions of unique TCR beta chains, about 10 million of which were shared by at least two donors. A nearest-neighbor algorithm error-corrected the raw reads and collapsed the reads into unique sequences, merging closely related sequences to remove PCR and sequencing errors. Alignment of CDR3 sequences to IMGT reference sequences was used to assign V, D and J gene segments. Each retained sequence needed at least a six-nucleotide match to both a V gene segment and a J gene segment. A rearrangement counted as productive if the CDR3 had no stop codons and remained in frame with V and J, and every other rearrangement counted as non-productive. CDR3 was defined according to IMGT convention as the region running from the second conserved V-encoded cysteine to the conserved J-encoded phenylalanine. In an earlier analysis of around 600 of the donors, sequences lacking an unambiguous match to a single V gene segment were excluded. In an earlier analysis of 450 to 750 of the donors, a V segment was called functional when productive rearrangements were above 56.7%, and segregating when the standard deviation between donors exceeded 5%. To diagnose cytomegalovirus status from the catalog of TCR beta chain sequences, a statistical classification framework was built. In a later analysis, TCR nucleotide sequences were compared against IMGT/GENE-DB human TR gene sequences so that V and J genes could be assigned. A later analysis assigned CDR3 sequences and most-parsimonious VDJ recombination scenarios with the TCRdist pipeline. In a later analysis, each TCR beta chain was defined by its CDR3 amino acid sequence together with its V-gene family, and reads without a unique V-gene family were excluded. To address suspected cross-contamination and a sequencing artifact, a later analysis removed approximately 600 highly shared, low-generation-probability nucleotide sequences. A later analysis calculated a clonal expansion index for each public chain from normalized within-repertoire ranks of inferred template counts. A later analysis computed generation probabilities with a VDJ recombination model fitted to out-of-frame rearrangements, and checked the results against IGoR. In a later analysis, TCR-TCR, TCR-HLA and TCR-CMV co-occurrence was scored with hypergeometric tests, and a repertoire-size bias correction was applied to TCR pairs. In a later analysis, false discovery rates were estimated by permuting HLA or CMV assignments 20 times. In a later analysis, co-occurring TCRs were grouped with DBSCAN, and TCRdist sequence similarity was added when clustering was performed within HLA-allele-positive subsets. Repertoires with fewer than 30,000 or more than 120,000 public chains, plus five repertoires with anomalous nucleotide sharing, were excluded from co-occurrence clustering. TCRdb took over this immuneACCESS table, retaining in-frame rearrangements with V and J assigned. Such tables are incomplete; in checked studies, under half of the missing clones stem from an unresolved V gene, and the remainder is unexplained. That table is the source of V, J and clone size, and D and trimming were worked out from the DNA. The sample data list over 90,000 clones, and approximately 73% of these were observed just once. Of the sample, about a tenth is held by the ten largest clones.

CDR1 and CDR2 were assigned from the germline V gene (reference sequence) as SEHNR and FQNEAQ. Its CDR3 holds 12 amino acids, cysteine through phenylalanine. Just CDR3 DNA is preserved here, 36 bases in frame from base 1. Trimming takes 5 bases from V and 6 bases from J, and the germline ends sit 7 bases apart. This TCR was sampled from a woman younger than 30 in good health and CMV-seropositive. The V and J segments used are TRBV7-9 and TRBJ1-4; the D gene assignment is ambiguous. Sequencing was done on a sample of PBMCs. The nucleotides read TGTGCCAGCAGCCTCTACGATGAAAAACTGTTTTTT. It codes for CASSLYDEKLFF.